These 11 T cell receptor beta chains were all obtained from the same sample, sequenced in a study of blood T cell repertoires in COVID-19. Libraries were prepared by immunoSEQ multiplex PCR; TCRdb keeps only in-frame clonotypes and omits some of them. The sample lists 95,000 to 150,000 clones, roughly 83% occurring once. The sequencing input was peripheral blood. Receptors originate from a middle-aged man with active or convalescent COVID-19.

The CDR3 nucleotides read TGTGCCATCAGTGAGGGGACAGCCAAGCACACCGGGGAGCTGTTTTTT. Encoded protein: CAISEGTAKHTGELFF. The chain joins TRBV10-3 to TRBJ2-2, with 7 bases matching TRBD1. CDR1 ENHRY and CDR2 SYGVKD come from the germline V gene. CDR3 size: 16 residues. V was pared by 2 bases and J by 3 bases, with 6 bases of the junction left unmatched.

This clone appeared a few times. This chain connects TRBV6-4 to TRBJ2-6, with D hard to call. The germline V gene has CDR1 MRHNA and CDR2 SNTAGT. V was pared by 0 bases and J by 0 bases, with 3 bases between. CDR3 length equals 15 residues. The CDR3 here is CASSDSHSGANVLTF. For the CDR3, the DNA is TGTGCCAGCAGTGACTCACACTCTGGGGCCAACGTCCTGACTTTC.

As concerns this clone: An end of the junction differs from the germline gene, which may be a read error. The chain is built from TRBV19 and TRBJ2-3, with 7 bases fitting TRBD1. The CDR3 runs 14 residues. Germline V gene lookup returns CDR1 LNHDA and CDR2 SQIVND (reference sequence). CDR3 residues: CASSLDRVVDTQYF. Here the CDR3 DNA reads TGTGCCAGTAGTTTAGACAGGGTTGTAGATACGCAGTATTTT. Supplemented by reference TRBV19 and TRBJ2-3, the full variable domain reads DGGITQSPKYLFRKEGQNVTLSCEQNLNHDAMYWYRQDPGQGLRLIYYSQIVNDFQKGDIAEGYSVSREKKESFPLTVTSAQKNPTAFYLCASSLDRVVDTQYFGPGTRLTVL.

This clone was observed once. This chain uses TRBV29-1 with TRBJ1-2; TRBD1 is a possible D gene (6 bases). Trimming took off 2 bases at V and 8 bases at J, with 21 bases between the two ends. Germline-derived CDR1 and CDR2 are SQVTM and ANQGSEA. This CDR3 region has 15 residues. The CDR3 coding sequence is TGCAGCGTTGAATTTTCGGACAGTTTTTTCCCCGGCTACACCTTC. Translated: CSVEFSDSFFPGYTF.

This CDR3 is CASSRTSEVSTDTQYF. As DNA, the CDR3 is TGTGCCAGTAGTCGTACTAGCGAGGTTAGCACAGATACGCAGTATTTT. This chain connects TRBV19 to TRBJ2-3, with TRBD2 matching 7 bases. The length of the CDR3 is 16 residues. CDR1 and CDR2 from the germline V gene are LNHDA and SQIVND (reference sequence). The ends lost 5 bases at V and 0 bases at J; junction bases unmatched: 8.

The chain joins TRBV2 to TRBJ2-7, with a possible D match to TRBD2 (6 bases). Germline loops: CDR1 SNHLY, CDR2 FYNNEI. CDR3 size: 14 residues. V was trimmed by 5 bases and J by 3 bases, leaving 14 bases between them. The DNA for the CDR3 is TGTGCCAGCAGTACAACGGGACTCGGCTACGAGCAGTACTTC. Translated: CASSTTGLGYEQYF.

The chain is built from TRBV5-4 and TRBJ2-2; TRBD2 matches at 7 bases. With V trimmed by 0 bases and J by 6 bases, 2 bases remained unmatched. CDR3 length: 14 amino acids. Per the germline V gene, CDR1 is SGHNT and CDR2 is YYREEE (reference sequence). The CDR3 DNA reads as TGTGCCAGCAGCTTGGATCGGGGGGCCGGGGAGCTGTTTTTT. This codes for CASSLDRGAGELFF.

This clone was seen at least ten times. The genes are TRBV29-1 and TRBJ2-7, with 8 positions matching TRBD1. The CDR3 spans 14 residues. Per germline, CDR1 SQVTM and CDR2 ANQGSEA. Losses at the gene ends were 6 bases for V and 7 bases for J; bases not matched to a gene: 14. The CDR3 nucleotides read TGCAGCGTCGAAAAGGGGACAGGATCCCTTGAGCAGTACTTC. Its translation: CSVEKGTGSLEQYF.

The chain links TRBV29-1 to TRBJ2-3, with 9 bases identical to TRBD2. Germline assignment: CDR1 SQVTM and CDR2 ANQGSEA. The CDR3 totals 13 residues. The V gene end was trimmed by 3 bases and the J gene end by 5 bases; junction bases not matched to a gene: 3. CDR3 DNA: TGCAGCGTTGAGCGGGAGGGACAAGATACGCAGTATTTT. Encoded protein: CSVEREGQDTQYF.

V gene TRBV27 combines with J gene TRBJ2-4; 8 bases align to TRBD2. This CDR3 region has 16 residues. V was clipped by 4 bases and J by 4 bases; unmatched bases: 9. Germline V gives CDR1 MNHEY, CDR2 SMNVEV (reference sequence). CDR3 sequence reads: CASSSLGGGGKNIQYF. The DNA of the CDR3 is TGTGCCAGCAGTTCCCTCGGGGGGGGAGGTAAAAACATTCAGTACTTC.

This clone was counted a few times. The rearrangement uses TRBV15 and TRBJ2-7, with TRBD2 identical over 11 bases. Germline V gene sequence: CDR1 LNHNV, CDR2 YYDKDF (reference sequence). The CDR3 sequence is 15 residues long. The trim removed 5 bases at V and 4 bases at J, leaving 7 bases unmatched. CDR3 sequence: CATSGGTSGSYEQYF. CDR3 nucleotides: TGTGCCACCAGCGGAGGGACTAGCGGATCGTACGAGCAGTACTTC.